The next 23 T cell receptor beta chains were all read from a single sample in a study of prognosis after radiotherapy for stage I lung cancer. Amplicons of TCR beta CDR3 were generated from genomic DNA by two-round multiplex PCR. Amplification in first-round PCR relied on primers specific to each TRBV and TRBJ gene. TCRdb re-analysed the multiplex PCR reads in MiXCR, keeping a single row per CDR3 protein. The table has more than 25,000 distinct CDR3 sequences, approximately 30% seen once; the top ten hold more than 30%. The sample here was PBMCs, taken before or after stereotactic body radiation therapy (not recorded which). These receptors came from a donor over 45 with non-small cell lung cancer.

There are many counts of this clonotype. CDR3 loop: CASSFGIEQYF. The DNA of the CDR3 is TGTGCCAGCAGCTTCGGAATCGAGCAGTACTTC. V usage is TRBV7-2 and J usage is TRBJ2-7; D is unclear. V lost 3 bases to trimming and J lost 6 bases, with 6 bases between them. The CDR3 is 11 residues long. The germline V gene has CDR1 SGHTA and CDR2 FQGNSA.

This rearrangement joins TRBV6-1 to TRBJ2-1; D remains unclear. Germline values: CDR1 MNHNS, CDR2 SASEGT. Trimming took off 9 bases at V and 4 bases at J, with 7 bases between the two ends. This CDR3 is 11 amino acids long. CDR3 sequence: CARISYNEQFF. The CDR3 DNA reads as TGTGCCAGAATTAGTTACAATGAGCAGTTCTTC.

This sequence joins TRBV11-1 and TRBJ2-1; 8 nucleotides agree with TRBD1. The CDR3 spans 13 residues. V lost 7 bases, J lost 9 bases, and 8 bases stayed unmatched. CDR1 is SGHAT, CDR2 FQDESV, per germline (reference sequence). The CDR3 DNA follows: TGTGCCAGCACTAGGGACAGGCGGGGTGAGCAGTTCTTC. This sequence encodes CASTRDRRGEQFF.

As regards this clonotype: A far larger clone is off by one base, so a read error is likely. The chain couples TRBV7-9 to TRBJ1-2; D is ambiguous. Germline-derived CDR1 and CDR2 are SEHNR and FQNEAQ (reference sequence). The CDR3 length is 16 residues. Trimming pared 5 bases from V and 2 bases from J, leaving 18 bases between. The CDR3 loop is CASSPPGVAANYGYTF. Written as DNA, the CDR3 is TGTGCCAGCAGCCCGCCCGGGGTAGCGGCAAACTATGGCTACACCTTC.

This clonotype was picked up many times. The chain couples TRBV12-3 or TRBV12-4 to TRBJ1-5; 8 bases fit TRBD1. J lost 4 bases, V lost 3 bases, and 8 bases had no gene match. The CDR3 sequence is 16 residues long. The CDR3 region is CASSFFGQGGNQPQHF. The CDR3 DNA reads as TGTGCCAGCAGTTTTTTCGGACAGGGAGGGAATCAGCCCCAGCATTTT.

This clonotype has at least ten counts. The gene calls are TRBV29-1 and TRBJ2-7, with 9 positions matching TRBD2. Germline V gene lookup returns CDR1 SQVTM and CDR2 ANQGSEA. The CDR3 is 13 amino acids. Trimming removed 7 bases from V and 9 bases from J; junction bases left unmatched: 13. The CDR3 coding sequence is TGCAGCGCCCGTCGTAGCGGGAGTCAGCGGCAGTACTTC. It is translated as CSARRSGSQRQYF.

This clonotype was detected only a few times. The CDR3 sequence is CASSRLAGYNEQFF. The CDR3 DNA is TGTGCCAGCAGCAGACTAGCGGGTTACAATGAGCAGTTCTTC. This sequence joins TRBV6-1 and TRBJ2-1, with 10 positions matching TRBD2. Germline values: CDR1 MNHNS, CDR2 SASEGT. The CDR3 extends over 14 amino acids. V shed 6 bases, J shed 4 bases, and the junction held 3 bases outside the gene matches.

This clonotype was seen many times. The chain carries TRBV7-7 and TRBJ2-7; tentatively, D is TRBD2 (5 bases). V lost 11 bases, J lost 5 bases, and 10 bases lay in between. There are 10 residues in the CDR3. The germline gives CDR1 SSHAT, CDR2 FNYEAQ (reference sequence). For the CDR3, the DNA is TGTGCCCGACTACGAAACGAGCAGTACTTC. Amino acids: CARLRNEQYF.

This clonotype was seen ten or more times. V usage is TRBV7-9 and J usage is TRBJ1-5, with 8 bases lining up with TRBD1. There are 15 residues in the CDR3. V lost 4 bases and J lost 5; bases outside the gene matches: 7. Germline V lookup: CDR1 SEHNR, CDR2 FQNEAQ (reference sequence). Here the CDR3 DNA reads TGTGCCAGCAGCTCGACGACAGGGGCTGATCAGCCCCAGCATTTT. Translated, it gives CASSSTTGADQPQHF.

This rearrangement joins TRBV7-8 to TRBJ2-2; D is possibly TRBD2 (6 bases). V lost 11 bases to trimming and J lost 0 bases, with 13 bases between them. CDR1 and CDR2 (germline): SGHVS, FQNEAQ. This CDR3 region has 14 residues. CDR3 DNA sequence: TGTGCCTCCAAAACGGGAGCGAACACCGGGGAGCTGTTTTTT. Amino acids: CASKTGANTGELFF.

The chain employs TRBV30 and TRBJ1-4; the match to TRBD1 covers 9 bases. Germline assignment: CDR1 GTSNPN and CDR2 SVGIG (reference sequence). Trimming cost V 7 bases and J 5 bases; bases outside gene matches: 11. CDR3 length equals 15 residues. The CDR3 region is CALKPGQGRNEKLFF. The DNA of the CDR3 is TGTGCCTTAAAACCGGGACAGGGTAGAAATGAAAAACTGTTTTTT.

The sample holds a few counts of this clonotype. The chain couples TRBV16 to TRBJ2-5; D gene ambiguous. Trimming left V 0 bases short and J 3 bases short, with 11 bases between. Germline CDR1 is KGHSY and CDR2 is FQNENV. The CDR3 runs to 15 residues. As DNA, the CDR3 is TGTGCCAGCAGCCAATCTCTATCCCAGAAAGAGACCCAGTACTTC. Its translation: CASSQSLSQKETQYF.

This clonotype was observed many times. The chain couples TRBV6-2 or TRBV6-3 to TRBJ2-7; D call uncertain. Germline V gene lookup returns CDR1 MNHEY and CDR2 SVGEGT. The CDR3 runs 14 residues. Trimming left V 5 bases short and J 9 bases short, with 20 bases between. CDR3 amino acids: CASSAPRNPDRQYF. CDR3 in DNA: TGTGCCAGCAGTGCCCCTAGGAACCCGGATCGGCAGTACTTC.

The table lists this clonotype with many counts. This chain links TRBV10-3 with TRBJ2-5; no clear D gene. CDR1 is ENHRY and CDR2 is SYGVKD in the germline V gene. Trimming removed 6 bases at V and 0 bases at J, with 14 bases between. CDR3 length equals 15 residues. The CDR3 sequence: CAISFGTANQETQYF. The DNA for the CDR3 is TGTGCCATCAGCTTTGGCACGGCTAACCAAGAGACCCAGTACTTC.

Ten or more counts support this clonotype. The CDR3 bases are TGTGCCACCGGACAACAGGGTCGGTTCAATGAGCAGTTCTTC. Protein product: CATGQQGRFNEQFF. This chain connects TRBV24-1 to TRBJ2-1, with D maybe TRBD1 (6 bases). CDR1 is KGHDR, CDR2 SFDVKD, per germline. V was shortened by 9 bases and J by 6 bases, with 17 bases between the two germline ends. The CDR3 is 14 residues long.

Many counts were recorded for this clonotype. This chain uses TRBV14 with TRBJ2-1; the match to TRBD1 covers 10 bases. Trimming removed 0 bases from V and 7 bases from J; junction bases left unmatched: 9. CDR1 is SGHDN and CDR2 is FVKESK in the germline V gene. CDR3 size: 17 residues. Here the CDR3 reads CASSQDSGTGVNNEQFF. CDR3 DNA sequence: TGTGCCAGCAGCCAAGACTCCGGGACAGGGGTTAATAATGAGCAGTTCTTC. Drawing the rest from reference TRBV14 and TRBJ2-1, the complete variable domain is EAGVTQFPSHSVIEKGQTVTLRCDPISGHDNLYWYRRVMGKEIKFLLHFVKESKQDESGMPNNRFLAERTGGTYSTLKVQPAELEDSGVYFCASSQDSGTGVNNEQFFGPGTRLTVL.

This clonotype was detected ten times or more. The V and J genes are TRBV5-1 and TRBJ2-2, with 9 bases aligning to TRBD1. Trimming at V came to 8 bases and at J to 0 bases, leaving 2 bases not matched to a gene. Germline CDR1 is SGHRS and CDR2 is YFSETQ. CDR3 length equals 14 residues. Here the CDR3 reads CASGTGSNTGELFF. The CDR3 DNA is TGCGCCAGTGGGACAGGGTCGAACACCGGGGAGCTGTTTTTT.

This clonotype appeared a few times. The chain joins TRBV18 to TRBJ1-1; 11 nucleotides line up with TRBD1. V was clipped by 5 bases and J by 8 bases; unmatched bases: 10. Germline V gene sequence: CDR1 KGHSH, CDR2 LQKENI. CDR3 length equals 15 residues. The chain's CDR3 is CASSNIGQGAKEAFF. The CDR3 DNA sequence: TGTGCCAGCTCAAACATCGGACAGGGGGCGAAGGAAGCTTTCTTT. The full variable domain, completed using reference TRBV18 and TRBJ1-1, is NAGVMQNPRHLVRRRGQEARLRCSPMKGHSHVYWYRQLPEEGLKFMVYLQKENIIDESGMPKERFSAEFPKEGPSILRIQQVVRGDSAAYFCASSNIGQGAKEAFFGQGTRLTVV.

The chain employs TRBV20-1 and TRBJ2-3; D not certain. Trimming pared 5 bases from V and 3 bases from J, leaving 9 bases between. CDR1 and CDR2 (germline): DFQATT, SNEGSKA (reference sequence). CDR3 size: 12 residues. CDR3 coding DNA: TGCAGTGCTGGCGGATCGACAGATACGCAGTATTTT. Translated: CSAGGSTDTQYF.

In its sample, this clonotype was seen many times. The chain combines TRBV6-2 or TRBV6-3 with TRBJ2-1; D possibly corresponds to TRBD2 (5 bases). This CDR3 has 14 residues. Deletions cut 4 bases from V and 8 bases from J, with 15 bases between. Germline V gives CDR1 MNHEY, CDR2 SVGEGT. CDR3 DNA: TGTGCCAGCAGTTTCCCCTCCGCGGGTTATGAGCAGTTCTTC. This encodes CASSFPSAGYEQFF.

At least ten counts were recorded for this clonotype. The chain employs TRBV5-1 and TRBJ2-7, with 7 bases aligning to TRBD2. Germline trimming cut 0 bases from V and 5 bases from J; bases unmatched to any gene: 14. The germline V gene has CDR1 SGHRS and CDR2 YFSETQ. This CDR3 contains 17 residues. CDR3 in amino acids: CASSLAWGGPSFDEQYF. For the CDR3, the DNA is TGCGCCAGCAGCTTGGCCTGGGGGGGTCCCTCCTTCGACGAGCAGTACTTC.

This clonotype has a count of ten or more. The rearrangement joins TRBV19 to TRBJ1-2, with 8 positions matching TRBD1. This CDR3 has 13 amino acids. Germline lookup yields CDR1 LNHDA and CDR2 SQIVND (reference sequence). The V and J ends lost 7 bases and 7 bases, in that order; junction bases with no gene match: 8. The CDR3 region is CASTGDRRGGYTF. The CDR3 bases are TGTGCCAGTACCGGGGACAGGCGGGGTGGCTACACCTTC. Using reference TRBV19 and TRBJ1-2 for the parts outside the CDR3, the full variable domain is DGGITQSPKYLFRKEGQNVTLSCEQNLNHDAMYWYRQDPGQGLRLIYYSQIVNDFQKGDIAEGYSVSREKKESFPLTVTSAQKNPTAFYLCASTGDRRGGYTFGSGTRLTVV.

This clonotype was seen at least ten times. CDR3 loop: CASSRPPPDTQYF. Written as DNA, the CDR3 is TGTGCCAGCAGCCGCCCGCCCCCAGATACGCAGTATTTT. V is TRBV12-3 or TRBV12-4 and J is TRBJ2-3, with no clear D. Deletions cut 6 bases from V and 4 bases from J, with 11 bases between. CDR3 length: 13 amino acids.